The text below deals with one TCR beta chain. Its antigen specificity is not known. There are no base qualities to consult, and no much larger clone falls within one base. These data are taken from a study of glioma-infiltrating T cells after dendritic cell vaccination (dated by TCRdb to about 2016). Context from the whole study: A cohort of 15 glioblastoma patients from Phase I and II dendritic cell vaccination trials was included, of whom 9 were newly diagnosed and 6 had recurrent disease. Between the early 2000s and the early 2010s, the patients were given dendritic cell vaccination pulsed with autologous tumor lysate. The vaccine consisted of monocyte-derived dendritic cells cultured about seven days with IL-4 and GM-CSF, then pulsed overnight with autologous tumor lysate. Three intradermal dendritic cell vaccine injections were administered to patients at biweekly intervals in the arm below the axilla. Deep sequencing of TCR beta CDR3 regions was used to quantify tumor-infiltrating lymphocyte content and compare tumor and blood repertoires in dendritic cell-vaccinated glioblastoma patients. TCR sequencing metrics, including TIL content and tumor-blood repertoire overlap, were correlated with survival after dendritic cell vaccination.

The study at large found these results: The three-group TCR overlap response model was characterized as speculative, and prospective validation of the model was stated to be required. TCR clonality showed no direct relationship with survival, which suggests that a diverse polyclonal response may matter. The cohort was small and heterogeneous, few patients had complete blood and tumor sets, and even fewer had initial-recurrent tumor pairs. Higher estimated pretreatment TIL content predicted longer time to progression and overall survival after dendritic cell vaccination.

TCRB CDR3 regions were amplified from approximately 2 ug genomic DNA, or all available DNA if less, using the immunoSEQ assay. The multiplex PCR relied on 60 forward primers for TCR V beta segments and 13 reverse primers for J beta segments. To estimate reads per starting template, synthetic control templates were spiked into each sample at limiting dilution. The Illumina HiSeq System generated sequencing reads of 87 bp. In the source study's methods: To remove PCR and sequencing errors, closely related sequences were merged with a nearest neighbor algorithm. TCR overlap was measured as the percentage of unique tumor TCR beta sequences also present in the same patient's peripheral blood. Here the immuneACCESS table is served through TCRdb, limited to in-frame sequences with V and J called. Missing clones are a known gap in these copies; in checked studies unresolved V genes cover under half, and the rest lacks a known reason. From that table come the V and J calls and clone size; the DNA was used to work out D and trimming. This sample holds 65,000 or so clones; around nine tenths were observed only once. The ten biggest clones cover around a tenth of the sample.

The label giving this sample's time point can be read as: after dendritic cell vaccination, including at tumor progression/relapse. Patients were selected for having adequate residual fresh-frozen tumor tissue and more than two years of available survival data. Although molecular status otherwise differed among the glioblastoma patients, no patient had an isocitrate dehydrogenase mutation. PBMC collection took place before vaccination, two weeks after the third vaccination, and at tumor progression if progression occurred. Genomic DNA was extracted with the Qiagen DNeasy Blood extraction Kit. The source was blood, collected after dendritic cell vaccination. The TCR was taken from a human donor with glioblastoma.

DNA sequence: TGTGCCAGCAGTGATCCCGGTGCCTGGGGGGCAGATACGCAGTATTTT. Translation gives CASSDPGAWGADTQYF. The chain joins TRBV2 to TRBJ2-3; TRBD2 could be the D gene, as 6 bases match. The CDR3 holds 16 amino acids from the cysteine to the phenylalanine. CDR3 DNA is the only sequence kept; it has 48 bases, read in frame from the first base. Per the germline V gene, SNHLY is the CDR1 and FYNNEI is the CDR2. Between the V and J ends, shortened by 3 bases and 4 bases respectively, the junction contains 17 bases. When the CDR3 is completed using the reference TRBV2 and TRBJ2-3 genes on either side, the full variable domain is EPEVTQTPSHQVTQMGQEVILRCVPISNHLYFYWYRQILGQKVEFLVSFYNNEISEKSEIFDDQFSVERPDGSNFTLKIRSTKLEDSAMYFCASSDPGAWGADTQYFGPGTRLTVL.